The 19 T cell receptor beta chains below were found in one sample sequenced in a study of a mutant IDH1 vaccine in newly diagnosed glioma. Produced via immunoSEQ multiplex PCR; TCRdb's table is partial and in-frame only. Of 40,000 or so clones listed, less than 90% are singletons. Their antigens are not known. Noted time point: week 11, during vaccination. All doses held 300 ug of mutant IDH1 20-mer peptide, with topical imiquimod. The specimen was PBMCs, collected from a glioma patient whose treatment included an IDH1 peptide vaccine. The receptors were gathered from a man aged 40-49 years with glioma.

This sequence joins TRBV5-6 and TRBJ2-1; 8 nucleotides match TRBD1. Germline V gives CDR1 SGHDT, CDR2 YYEEEE. The length of the CDR3 is 15 residues. Losses at the gene ends were 4 bases for V and 7 bases for J; bases not matched to a gene: 10. The chain's CDR3 is CASSPTDRGRNEQFF. The DNA for the CDR3 is TGTGCCAGCAGCCCTACTGACAGGGGACGAAATGAGCAGTTCTTC.

The chain has TRBV5-4 and TRBJ1-1, with 7 positions matching TRBD1. The CDR3 length is 13 residues. Looked up from germline, CDR1 is SGHNT and CDR2 is YYREEE (reference sequence). The ends lost 4 bases at V and 7 bases at J; junction bases unmatched: 7. CDR3 amino acids: CASSNRDSDEAFF. Written as DNA, the CDR3 is TGTGCCAGCAGCAACAGGGACAGTGATGAAGCTTTCTTT.

The chain uses TRBV19 and TRBJ2-1; 14 nucleotides line up with TRBD2. The CDR3 has 13 amino acids. The germline CDR1 and CDR2 sequences are LNHDA and SQIVND (reference sequence). Written as DNA, the CDR3 is TGTGCGTCGGGACTAGCGGGAGCGAATGAGCAGTTCTTC. Translation: CASGLAGANEQFF.

J is TRBJ2-3 and V is TRBV27; D unclear. The CDR3 is made up of 13 amino acids. Trimming shortened V by 10 bases and J by 3 bases, and 14 bases separated the two germline ends. Germline CDR1 MNHEY, CDR2 SMNVEV (reference sequence). CDR3 region: CATPRILTDTQYF. CDR3 in DNA: TGTGCCACCCCAAGGATTCTGACAGATACGCAGTATTTT.

This CDR3 reads CASTPGWAGELFF. CDR3 bases: TGTGCCAGCACTCCCGGGTGGGCCGGGGAGCTGTTTTTT. The chain links TRBV6-6 to TRBJ2-2; D not certain. The CDR3 totals 13 residues. Germline V gene data show CDR1 as MNHNY and CDR2 as SVGAGI (reference sequence). The ends were cut back, 7 bases at V and 6 bases at J, with 12 bases in the middle.

This chain connects TRBV25-1 to TRBJ1-1; D might be TRBD1 (5 bases). This CDR3 contains 14 residues. V lost 3 bases and J 3 bases, leaving 11 bases between the germline ends. Germline CDR1 is MGHDK and CDR2 is SYGVNS. CDR3 residues: CASSDPGHYTEAFF. CDR3 bases: TGTGCCAGCAGTGATCCCGGACATTACACTGAAGCTTTCTTT.

The J gene is TRBJ1-2, the V gene TRBV9; weak D call: TRBD1 (5 bases). Trimming removed 3 bases from V and 2 bases from J, with 8 bases in between. The CDR3 has 13 amino acids. Per germline, CDR1 SGDLS and CDR2 YYNGEE. The CDR3 coding sequence is TGTGCCAGCAGCGCCCGACAGAACTATGGCTACACCTTC. This translates into CASSARQNYGYTF.

The rearrangement joins TRBV5-6 to TRBJ2-3; 8 nucleotides match TRBD2. After removal of 4 bases from V and 5 bases from J, the junction contained 18 bases not matched to a gene. There are 18 residues in the CDR3. Germline CDR1 reads SGHDT; CDR2 reads YYEEEE. CDR3 nucleotide sequence: TGTGCCAGCAGCAGAACTTATACCGGGAGGGCCAATGGAGATACGCAGTATTTT. This translates into CASSRTYTGRANGDTQYF. Based on the CDR3 plus reference TRBV5-6 and TRBJ2-3, the full variable domain is DAGVTQSPTHLIKTRGQQVTLRCSPKSGHDTVSWYQQALGQGPQFIFQYYEEEERQRGNFPDRFSGHQFPNYSSELNVNALLLGDSALYLCASSRTYTGRANGDTQYFGPGTRLTVL.

This clone was counted once. The chain joins TRBV11-3 to TRBJ2-7, with 10 bases that match TRBD2. Germline trimming cut 5 bases from V and 1 base from J; bases unmatched to any gene: 2. CDR1 and CDR2 (germline): SGHNT, YENEEA. The CDR3 consists of 14 residues. CDR3 region: CASSLAGVSYEQYF. The CDR3 DNA sequence: TGTGCCAGCAGCCTAGCGGGAGTGTCCTACGAGCAGTACTTC.

The rearrangement uses TRBV4-1 and TRBJ1-2; tentatively, D is TRBD1 (6 bases). The V end lost 7 bases, the J end lost 4 bases, and 16 bases lay between the germline ends. This CDR3 has 14 residues. Germline CDR1 and CDR2: MGHRA and YSYEKL. The CDR3 coding sequence is TGCGCCAGCAAACCCCCGGACAGAAGCTATGGCTACACCTTC. Translation: CASKPPDRSYGYTF.

The chain links TRBV6-5 to TRBJ2-1; 9 bases map to TRBD2. V was clipped by 3 bases and J by 10 bases; unmatched bases: 10. Per germline, CDR1 MNHEY and CDR2 SVGAGI. The CDR3 contains 15 residues. The CDR3 protein is CASSYSAGGAKEQFF. The CDR3 bases are TGTGCCAGCAGTTATTCGGCGGGAGGGGCAAAGGAGCAGTTCTTC.

The CDR3 nucleotides are TGTGCCAGCAGCAGAGACAGGGAGGCGAATGAGCAGTTCTTC. Its protein product is CASSRDREANEQFF. This chain connects TRBV7-2 to TRBJ2-1; tentative D call: TRBD1 (7 bases). Germline-derived CDR1 and CDR2 are SGHTA and FQGNSA. The V end was cut by 5 bases, the J end by 7 bases, with 15 bases between. The CDR3 loop spans 14 amino acids.

The chain joins TRBV19 to TRBJ2-7; D is tentatively TRBD1 or TRBD2 (6 bases each). CDR3 length equals 14 residues. With 3 bases removed from V and 6 bases from J, the gap between germline ends came to 15 bases. CDR1 is LNHDA, CDR2 SQIVND, per germline (reference sequence). The CDR3 DNA reads TGTGCCAGTAGTATGACCCGGGGGCGAAGCGAGCAGTACTTC. This codes for CASSMTRGRSEQYF.

CDR3 DNA: TGTGCCAGCGTTGCGGGAGCCACAGATACGCAGTATTTT. Its translation is CASVAGATDTQYF. The V and J genes are TRBV7-9 and TRBJ2-3; 7 positions match TRBD2. The trim removed 8 bases at V and 2 bases at J, leaving 4 bases unmatched. The CDR3 contains 13 residues. Germline CDR1 and CDR2: SEHNR and FQNEAQ (reference sequence).

This rearrangement joins TRBV19 to TRBJ2-7; 8 nucleotides align to TRBD1. CDR3 length equals 15 residues. V trimming: 3 bases; J trimming: 2 bases; junction bases outside the gene matches: 6. Germline lookup yields CDR1 LNHDA and CDR2 SQIVND (reference sequence). CDR3 bases: TGTGCCAGTAGTATTTGGGCAGGGGGCACCTACGAGCAGTACTTC. Translated, it gives CASSIWAGGTYEQYF.

The CDR3 DNA follows: TGTGCCGTTAGACTAGACCTTAACTCGAATGAGCAGTTCTTC. Its translation is CAVRLDLNSNEQFF. The chain joins TRBV2 to TRBJ2-1; D might be TRBD2 (6 bases). CDR3 size: 14 residues. Looked up from germline, CDR1 is SNHLY and CDR2 is FYNNEI. Between the trimmed V and J ends, which lost 11 bases and 7 bases, there was a span of 21 bases.

The chain's CDR3 is CASSRAQGREQYF. The CDR3 nucleotides are TGTGCCAGCAGTAGAGCTCAGGGTCGCGAGCAGTACTTC. The V call is TRBV28, the J call TRBJ2-7; tentatively, D is TRBD1 (5 bases). The germline V gene encodes CDR1 MDHEN and CDR2 SYDVKM. The V and J ends lost 5 bases and 6 bases respectively, with 14 bases between them. The CDR3 consists of 13 residues.

This clone was observed once. The V gene is TRBV19, the J gene TRBJ2-7; D remains ambiguous. The germline V gene has CDR1 LNHDA and CDR2 SQIVND (reference sequence). This CDR3 comprises 13 residues. The V end lost 3 bases, the J end lost 2 bases, and 8 bases lay between the germline ends. For the CDR3, the DNA is TGTGCCAGTAGTATTGGCGGAGCCTACGAGCAGTACTTC. It translates to CASSIGGAYEQYF.

The rearrangement uses TRBV29-1 and TRBJ1-2; possible D gene TRBD1, 5 bases. The V end lost 1 base, the J end lost 2 bases, and 8 bases lay between the germline ends. This CDR3 is built from 13 residues. In germline, CDR1 is SQVTM, CDR2 ANQGSEA. As DNA, the CDR3 is TGCAGCGTTGAAGGGGGACCCAACTATGGCTACACCTTC. This encodes CSVEGGPNYGYTF.